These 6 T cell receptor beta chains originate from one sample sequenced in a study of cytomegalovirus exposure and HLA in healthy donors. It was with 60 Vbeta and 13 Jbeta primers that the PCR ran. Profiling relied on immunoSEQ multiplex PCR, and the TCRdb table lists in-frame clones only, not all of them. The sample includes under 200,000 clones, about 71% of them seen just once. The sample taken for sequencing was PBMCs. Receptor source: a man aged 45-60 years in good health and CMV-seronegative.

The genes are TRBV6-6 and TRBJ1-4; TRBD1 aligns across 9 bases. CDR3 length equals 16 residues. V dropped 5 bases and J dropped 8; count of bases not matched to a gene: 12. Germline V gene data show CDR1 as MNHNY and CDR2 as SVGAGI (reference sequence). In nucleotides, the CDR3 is TGTGCCAGCAGTAGAATCCCGGGACAGGGCCCCGAAAAACTGTTTTTT. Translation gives CASSRIPGQGPEKLFF.

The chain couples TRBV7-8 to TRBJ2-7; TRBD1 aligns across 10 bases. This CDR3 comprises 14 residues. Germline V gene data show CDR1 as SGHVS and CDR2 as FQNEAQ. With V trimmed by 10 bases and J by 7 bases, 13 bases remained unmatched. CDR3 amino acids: CATHPRGQGWEQYF. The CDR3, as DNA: TGTGCCACCCACCCTCGGGGACAGGGGTGGGAGCAGTACTTC.

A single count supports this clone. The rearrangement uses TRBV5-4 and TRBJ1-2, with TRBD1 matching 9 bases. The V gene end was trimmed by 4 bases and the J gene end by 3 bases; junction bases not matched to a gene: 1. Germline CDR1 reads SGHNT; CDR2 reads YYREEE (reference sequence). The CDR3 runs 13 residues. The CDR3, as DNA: TGTGCCAGCAGCCGACAGGGGGACTATGGCTACACCTTC. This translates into CASSRQGDYGYTF.

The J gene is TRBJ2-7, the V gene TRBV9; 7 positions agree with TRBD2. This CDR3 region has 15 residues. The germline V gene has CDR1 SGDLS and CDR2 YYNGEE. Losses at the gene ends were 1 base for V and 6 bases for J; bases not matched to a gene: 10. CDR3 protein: CASSVNPGTGGEQYF. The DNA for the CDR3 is TGTGCCAGCAGCGTAAACCCAGGGACGGGGGGCGAGCAGTACTTC.

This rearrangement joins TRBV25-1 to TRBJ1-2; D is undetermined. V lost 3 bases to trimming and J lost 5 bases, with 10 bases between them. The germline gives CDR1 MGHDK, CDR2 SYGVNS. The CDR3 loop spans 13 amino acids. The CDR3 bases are TGTGCCAGCAGTGAGCGGGATAGGTATGGCTACACCTTC. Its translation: CASSERDRYGYTF.

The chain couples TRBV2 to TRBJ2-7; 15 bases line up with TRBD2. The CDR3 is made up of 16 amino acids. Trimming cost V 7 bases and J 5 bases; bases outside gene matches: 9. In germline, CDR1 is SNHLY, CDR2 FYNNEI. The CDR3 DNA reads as TGTGCCAGCACTGGACTAGCGGGGGGGCAGGGCGACGAGCAGTACTTC. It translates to CASTGLAGGQGDEQYF.